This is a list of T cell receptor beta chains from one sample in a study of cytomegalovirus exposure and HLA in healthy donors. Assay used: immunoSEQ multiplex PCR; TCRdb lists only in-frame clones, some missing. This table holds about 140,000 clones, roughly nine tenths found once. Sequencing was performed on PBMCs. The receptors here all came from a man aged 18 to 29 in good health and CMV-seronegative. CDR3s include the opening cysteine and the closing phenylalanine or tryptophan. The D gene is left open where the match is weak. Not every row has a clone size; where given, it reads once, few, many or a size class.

TGTGCCAGCAGCTCCACTAGCGGGAGATCGTACAATGAGCAGTTCTTC CASSSTSGRSYNEQFF TRBD2 TRBV11-2 - TRBJ2-1
TGTGCCAGCAGCTTGGGAGGCAGGGGTTGGAACACTGAAGCTTTCTTT CASSLGGRGWNTEAFF - TRBV5-6 - TRBJ1-1
TGTGCCAGCAGTTACAGGCGGGGGTCATCAGATACGCAGTATTTT CASSYRRGSSDTQYF TRBD2 TRBV27 - TRBJ2-3
TGTGCCAGCGCGTCGGGGGTTGGCAATCAGCCCCAGCATTTT CASASGVGNQPQHF - TRBV28 - TRBJ1-5
TGTGCCAGCAGTTACTCGTTGGAGTACAATGAGCAGTTCTTC CASSYSLEYNEQFF - TRBV6-5 once TRBJ2-1
TGCGCCAGCAGCCAGATTGGACAGGGGCTACCTTACGAGCAGTACTTC CASSQIGQGLPYEQYF TRBD1 TRBV4-1 - TRBJ2-7
TGTGCCAGCAGCTTAGAGGTGGGGAGGGAGACCCAGTACTTC CASSLEVGRETQYF - TRBV7-8 - TRBJ2-5
TGTGCCAGCAGTGAATTCCGGCAGGGAGGAGAGACCCAGTACTTC CASSEFRQGGETQYF - TRBV6-1 - TRBJ2-5
TGTGCCATCAGTGAGATGGGACTAGCGGTGGGGGGCAATGAGCAGTTCTTC CAISEMGLAVGGNEQFF TRBD2 TRBV10-3 few TRBJ2-1
TGTGCCTGGAGTGTATGGGCGGGGCAGCCCCAGCATTTT CAWSVWAGQPQHF - TRBV30 - TRBJ1-5
TGTGCCAGCAGCAAAGTCGTCCGGGACAGGGCCGCCAATTCACCCCTCCACTTT CASSKVVRDRAANSPLHF - TRBV21-1 - TRBJ1-6
TGCGCCAGCAGCTTGGCGGGAATGGGCCCACAGGGCTACGAAAAACTGTTTTTT CASSLAGMGPQGYEKLFF - TRBV5-1 once TRBJ1-4
TGTGCCAGCAGCTTGACAAATGAGCAGTTCTTC CASSLTNEQFF - TRBV5-6 - TRBJ2-1
TGTGCCAGCAGCTTGGCCGGGGAACAGCCCCAGCATTTT CASSLAGEQPQHF - TRBV5-6 - TRBJ1-5
TGTGCCAGCATAAGAGGGAGGAGGGGCTCAGCTTTCTTT CASIRGRRGSAFF - TRBV28 - TRBJ1-1
TGTGCTAGTGGTTTGGTCGAAGAGACCCAGTACTTC CASGLVEETQYF - TRBV12-5 - TRBJ2-5
TGCAGCGTATCCCGGGGACAGGGCACAGATACGCAGTATTTT CSVSRGQGTDTQYF TRBD1 TRBV29-1 - TRBJ2-3
TGTGCCAGCATTGCCTCGTACGGGAGAATGAACACTGAAGCTTTCTTT CASIASYGRMNTEAFF - TRBV6-6 once TRBJ1-1
TGTGCCAGCAGCGGCAACATGAACACTGAAGCTTTCTTT CASSGNMNTEAFF - TRBV11-2 - TRBJ1-1
TGTGCCAGCAGTTCCAACAGGGGCTTCAGATCGAACACTGAAGCTTTCTTT CASSSNRGFRSNTEAFF TRBD1 TRBV27 - TRBJ1-1
TGTGCCAGCAGTTTACATAAAGGGGCCAACTACACCTTC CASSLHKGANYTF - TRBV27 - TRBJ1-2
TGTGCCAGCAGCGTAGCTACAGGGGGGTTTAACGGGGAGCTGTTTTTT CASSVATGGFNGELFF TRBD1 TRBV9 - TRBJ2-2
TGTGCCAGTTGTGCGAGGCTGTCTAGCACAGATACGCAGTATTTT CASCARLSSTDTQYF - TRBV19 - TRBJ2-3
TGTGCCAGCAGCTTATTGGGTGCGGGGCGGGGCGAGCAGTACTTC CASSLLGAGRGEQYF - TRBV5-6 - TRBJ2-7
TGTGCCAGCTCACCTGGGACAGTGAACACCGGGGAGCTGTTTTTT CASSPGTVNTGELFF TRBD1 TRBV18 - TRBJ2-2
TGTGCCAGCAGCCCCGAGGTAGGAAGCATTCAGTACTTC CASSPEVGSIQYF - TRBV5-4 - TRBJ2-4
TGTGCCAGCAGCTTAACGGGGGGTGGGGCCAACGTCCTGACTTTC CASSLTGGGANVLTF TRBD2 TRBV7-9 once TRBJ2-6
TGTGCCAGCAGCCAAGGGAGAGCAGGGGGCCTTTCTTACGAGCAGTACTTC CASSQGRAGGLSYEQYF TRBD1 TRBV7-9 - TRBJ2-7
TGTGCCAGCAGTTACTCTGAGGGGGCGCCGGGCTACACCTTC CASSYSEGAPGYTF TRBD1 TRBV6-6 - TRBJ1-2
TGTGCCAGCAGCATCGACGGGGGAGGTACCGGGGAGCTGTTTTTT CASSIDGGGTGELFF - TRBV5-4 - TRBJ2-2
TGCGCCAGCAGCCAAGATCTGGCCGGGAGGAGGTACGAGCAGTACTTC CASSQDLAGRRYEQYF TRBD2 TRBV4-3 - TRBJ2-7
TGTGCCAGCAGTGACCGACAGATCTCTAACTATGGCTACACCTTC CASSDRQISNYGYTF - TRBV6-1 once TRBJ1-2
TGTGCCAGTAGTCTTCCAGGACAGGGCCACGAGCAGTACTTC CASSLPGQGHEQYF TRBD1 TRBV19 once TRBJ2-7